This T cell receptor (beta chain) was recovered during a study of blood T cell repertoires in COVID-19. Sequenced by immunoSEQ multiplex PCR; TCRdb stores in-frame clones only, minus some. Among some 98,000 clones, approximately 79% were seen once, and the ten largest hold 9.5% to 13%. Germline CDR1 and CDR2: SGHNT and YYREEE (reference sequence). Trimming stripped 4 bases from V and 0 bases from J, with 8 bases between. This CDR3 spans 15 amino acids. The chain combines TRBV5-4 with TRBJ2-6; D unresolved. This TCR came from a man aged 70 or older with active or convalescent COVID-19. Sequencing input: peripheral blood. CDR3 DNA sequence: TGTGCCAGCAGCATCCCGGGCTCTGGGGCCAACGTCCTGACTTTC. Amino acid sequence: CASSIPGSGANVLTF.